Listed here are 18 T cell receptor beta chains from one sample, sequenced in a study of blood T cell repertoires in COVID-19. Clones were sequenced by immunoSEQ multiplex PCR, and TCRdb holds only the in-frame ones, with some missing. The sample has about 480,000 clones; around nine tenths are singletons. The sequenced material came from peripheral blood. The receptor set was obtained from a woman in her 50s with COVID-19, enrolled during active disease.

CDR3 sequence reads: CASSQATTGEAFF. In DNA, the CDR3 is TGTGCCAGCAGCCAAGCTACCACAGGTGAAGCTTTCTTT. V is TRBV3-1 (or the pseudogene TRBV3-2) and J is TRBJ1-1; D might be TRBD1 (5 bases). The CDR3 spans 13 residues. The germline V and J ends were trimmed by 1 base and 7 bases, with 10 bases remaining between them. CDR1 and CDR2 from the germline V gene are LGHDT and YNNKEL (reference sequence).

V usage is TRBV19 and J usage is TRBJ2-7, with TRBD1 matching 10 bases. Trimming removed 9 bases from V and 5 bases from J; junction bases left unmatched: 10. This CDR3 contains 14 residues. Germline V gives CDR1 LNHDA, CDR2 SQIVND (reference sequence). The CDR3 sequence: CASRRGQGTNEQYF. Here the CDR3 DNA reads TGTGCCAGCAGACGGGGACAGGGGACCAACGAGCAGTACTTC. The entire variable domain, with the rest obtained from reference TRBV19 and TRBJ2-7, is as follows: DGGITQSPKYLFRKEGQNVTLSCEQNLNHDAMYWYRQDPGQGLRLIYYSQIVNDFQKGDIAEGYSVSREKKESFPLTVTSAQKNPTAFYLCASRRGQGTNEQYFGPGTRLTVT.

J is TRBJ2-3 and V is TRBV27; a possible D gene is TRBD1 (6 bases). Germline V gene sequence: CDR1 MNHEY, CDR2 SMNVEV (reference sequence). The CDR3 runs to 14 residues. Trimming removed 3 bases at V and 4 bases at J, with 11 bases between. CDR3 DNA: TGTGCCAGCAGTTTCTCAGGGGAAGCAGATACGCAGTATTTT. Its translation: CASSFSGEADTQYF.

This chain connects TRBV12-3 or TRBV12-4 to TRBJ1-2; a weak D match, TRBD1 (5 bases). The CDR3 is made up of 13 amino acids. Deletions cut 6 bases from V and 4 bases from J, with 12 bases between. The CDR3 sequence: CASRSDSSYGYTF. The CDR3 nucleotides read TGTGCCAGCAGGAGCGACAGCTCCTATGGCTACACCTTC.

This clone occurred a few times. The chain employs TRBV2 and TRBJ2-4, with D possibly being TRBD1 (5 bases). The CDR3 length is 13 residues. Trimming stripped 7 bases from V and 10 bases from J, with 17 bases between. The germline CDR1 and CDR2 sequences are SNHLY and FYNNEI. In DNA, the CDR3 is TGTGCCAGCACCTCGTCAGGGAAACGGATTCAGTACTTC. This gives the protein CASTSSGKRIQYF.

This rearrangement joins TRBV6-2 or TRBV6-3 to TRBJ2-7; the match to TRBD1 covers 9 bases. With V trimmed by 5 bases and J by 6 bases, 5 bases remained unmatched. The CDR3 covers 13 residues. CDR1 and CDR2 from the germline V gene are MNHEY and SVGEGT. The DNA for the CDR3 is TGTGCCAGCAGTACCGGGACAGGGCTCGAGCAGTACTTC. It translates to CASSTGTGLEQYF.

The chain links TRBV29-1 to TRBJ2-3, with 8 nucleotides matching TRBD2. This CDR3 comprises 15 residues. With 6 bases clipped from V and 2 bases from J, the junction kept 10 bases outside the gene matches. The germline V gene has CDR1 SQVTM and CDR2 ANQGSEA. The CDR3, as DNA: TGCAGCGTGGGGAAAGCGGGGGCCCCCACAGATACGCAGTATTTT. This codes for CSVGKAGAPTDTQYF.

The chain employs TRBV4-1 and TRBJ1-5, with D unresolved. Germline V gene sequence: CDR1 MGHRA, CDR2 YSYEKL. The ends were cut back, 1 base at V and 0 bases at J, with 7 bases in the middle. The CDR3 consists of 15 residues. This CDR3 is CASSQGRHSNQPQHF. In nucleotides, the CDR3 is TGCGCCAGCAGCCAAGGGAGGCATAGCAATCAGCCCCAGCATTTT.

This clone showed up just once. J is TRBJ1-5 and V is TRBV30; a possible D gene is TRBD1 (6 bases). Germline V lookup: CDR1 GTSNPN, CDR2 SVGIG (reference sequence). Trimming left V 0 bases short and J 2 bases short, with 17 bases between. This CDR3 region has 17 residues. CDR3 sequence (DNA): TGTGCCTGGAGTGTTAACAGGGAAAGACTCGGCAATCAGCCCCAGCATTTT. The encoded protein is CAWSVNRERLGNQPQHF.

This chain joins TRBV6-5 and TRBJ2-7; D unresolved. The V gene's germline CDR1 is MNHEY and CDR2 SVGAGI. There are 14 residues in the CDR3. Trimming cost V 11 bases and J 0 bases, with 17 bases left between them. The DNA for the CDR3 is TGTGCCTCCCAGAGGTACGAGAGCTCCTACGAGCAGTACTTC. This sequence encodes CASQRYESSYEQYF.

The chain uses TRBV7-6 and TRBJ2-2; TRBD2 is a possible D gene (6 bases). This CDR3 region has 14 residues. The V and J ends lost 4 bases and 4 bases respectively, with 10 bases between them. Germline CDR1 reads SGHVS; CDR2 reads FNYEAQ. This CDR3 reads CASSSEGSTGELFF. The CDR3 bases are TGTGCCAGCAGCTCGGAGGGGAGCACCGGGGAGCTGTTTTTT. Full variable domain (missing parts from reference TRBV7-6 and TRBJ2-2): GAGVSQSPRYKVTKRGQDVALRCDPISGHVSLYWYRQALGQGPEFLTYFNYEAQQDKSGLPNDRFSAERPEGSISTLTIQRTEQRDSAMYRCASSSEGSTGELFFGEGSRLTVL.

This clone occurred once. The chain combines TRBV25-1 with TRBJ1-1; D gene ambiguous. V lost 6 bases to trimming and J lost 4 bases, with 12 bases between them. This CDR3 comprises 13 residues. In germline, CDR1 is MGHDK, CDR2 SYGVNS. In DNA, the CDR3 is TGTGCCAGCAGGCAGGATATTGTCACTGAAGCTTTCTTT. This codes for CASRQDIVTEAFF.

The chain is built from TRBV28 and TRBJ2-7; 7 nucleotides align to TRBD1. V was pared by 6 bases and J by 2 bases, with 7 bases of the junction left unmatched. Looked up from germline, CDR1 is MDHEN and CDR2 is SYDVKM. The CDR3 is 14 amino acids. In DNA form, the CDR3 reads TGTGCCAGCAGAGAGGGGGCCAGTGCCTACGAGCAGTACTTC. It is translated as CASREGASAYEQYF. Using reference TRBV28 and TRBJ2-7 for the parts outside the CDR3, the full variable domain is DVKVTQSSRYLVKRTGEKVFLECVQDMDHENMFWYRQDPGLGLRLIYFSYDVKMKEKGDIPEGYSVSREKKERFSLILESASTNQTSMYLCASREGASAYEQYFGPGTRLTVT.

The CDR3 protein is CASSAFLAGDRVGDEQFF. DNA for the CDR3: TGTGCCAGCAGCGCCTTTCTAGCGGGGGACCGGGTCGGCGATGAGCAGTTCTTC. V is TRBV7-9 and J is TRBJ2-1; 10 positions agree with TRBD2. V lost 5 bases to trimming and J lost 8 bases; unmatched junction nucleotides: 18. Germline V gives CDR1 SEHNR, CDR2 FQNEAQ (reference sequence). The CDR3 is 18 residues long.

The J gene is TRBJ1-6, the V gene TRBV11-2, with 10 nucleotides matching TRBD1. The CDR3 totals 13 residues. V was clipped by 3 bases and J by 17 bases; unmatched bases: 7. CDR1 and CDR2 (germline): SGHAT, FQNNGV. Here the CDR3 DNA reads TGTGCCAGCAGCTTGGCCGGGACAGGGGAGATCCACTTT. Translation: CASSLAGTGEIHF. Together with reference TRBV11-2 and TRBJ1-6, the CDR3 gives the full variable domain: EAGVAQSPRYKIIEKRQSVAFWCNPISGHATLYWYQQILGQGPKLLIQFQNNGVVDDSQLPKDRFSAERLKGVDSTLKIQPAKLEDSAVYLCASSLAGTGEIHFGNGTRLTVT.

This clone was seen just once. DNA of the CDR3: TGTGCCAGCAGCAGGGGAAGCACTGAAGCTTTCTTT. This encodes CASSRGSTEAFF. V and J are TRBV12-3 or TRBV12-4 and TRBJ1-1, with TRBD1 as a possible D gene (6 bases). Trimming took off 6 bases at V and 4 bases at J, with 9 bases between the two ends. The CDR3 sequence is 12 residues long.

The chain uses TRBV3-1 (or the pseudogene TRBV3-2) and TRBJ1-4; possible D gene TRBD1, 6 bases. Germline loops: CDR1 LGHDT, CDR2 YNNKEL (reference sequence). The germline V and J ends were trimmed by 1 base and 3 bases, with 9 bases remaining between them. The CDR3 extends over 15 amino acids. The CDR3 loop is CASSQGGGANEKLFF. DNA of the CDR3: TGTGCCAGCAGCCAAGGAGGGGGGGCTAATGAAAAACTGTTTTTT.

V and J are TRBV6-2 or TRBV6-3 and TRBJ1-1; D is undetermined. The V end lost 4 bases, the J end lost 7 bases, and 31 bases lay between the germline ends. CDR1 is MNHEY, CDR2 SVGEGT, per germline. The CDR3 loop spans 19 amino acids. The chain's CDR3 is CASSSQRAPDGGYYGEAFF. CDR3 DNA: TGTGCCAGCAGTTCCCAGCGAGCCCCGGATGGAGGCTATTACGGTGAAGCTTTCTTT.